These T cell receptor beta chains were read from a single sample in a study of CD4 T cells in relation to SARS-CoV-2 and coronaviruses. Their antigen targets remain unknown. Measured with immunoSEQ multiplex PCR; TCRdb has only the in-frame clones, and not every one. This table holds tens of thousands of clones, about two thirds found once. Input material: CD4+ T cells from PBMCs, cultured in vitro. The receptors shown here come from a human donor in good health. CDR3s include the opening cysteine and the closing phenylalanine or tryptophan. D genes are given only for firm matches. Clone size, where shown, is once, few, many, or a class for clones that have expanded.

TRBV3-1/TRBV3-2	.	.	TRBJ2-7	CASSQGSSFHEQYF	TGTGCCAGCAGCCAAGGGTCTAGCTTCCACGAGCAGTACTTC
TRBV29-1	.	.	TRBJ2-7	CSVGGGPSYEQYF	TGCAGCGTTGGAGGGGGTCCTTCCTACGAGCAGTACTTC
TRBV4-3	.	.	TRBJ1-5	CASSQEGGRNQPQHF	TGCGCCAGCAGCCAAGAGGGGGGCCGGAATCAGCCCCAGCATTTT
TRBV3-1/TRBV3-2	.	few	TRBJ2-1	CASSRDWSDYNEQFF	TGTGCCAGCAGCCGTGACTGGTCGGACTACAATGAGCAGTTCTTC
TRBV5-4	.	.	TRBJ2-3	CASSSDPLSRTDTQYF	TGTGCCAGCAGCTCGGACCCCCTTTCGCGCACAGATACGCAGTATTTT
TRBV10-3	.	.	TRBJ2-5	CAISESEAAPRQTQYF	TGTGCCATCAGTGAGTCCGAGGCAGCCCCACGGCAGACCCAGTACTTC
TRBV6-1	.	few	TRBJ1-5	CASSERGSSNQPQHF	TGTGCCAGCAGTGAAAGGGGGTCTAGCAATCAGCCCCAGCATTTT
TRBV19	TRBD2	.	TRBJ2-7	CASSIFGTTSTYEQYF	TGTGCCAGTAGTATTTTCGGGACTACCTCTACCTACGAGCAGTACTTC
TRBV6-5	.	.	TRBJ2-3	CASSLVVGTADTQYF	TGTGCCAGCAGTCTGGTAGTTGGGACCGCAGATACGCAGTATTTT
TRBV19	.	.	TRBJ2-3	CASTGGTGTDTQYF	TGTGCCAGTACCGGGGGAACTGGCACAGATACGCAGTATTTT
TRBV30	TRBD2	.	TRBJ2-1	CAWSYTSGSSNEQFF	TGTGCCTGGAGTTACACTAGCGGGAGCTCCAATGAGCAGTTCTTC
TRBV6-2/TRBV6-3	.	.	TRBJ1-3	CASSYSGAAAGNTIYF	TGTGCCAGCAGTTACTCAGGTGCCGCGGCTGGAAACACCATATATTTT
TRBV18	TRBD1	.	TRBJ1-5	CASSGTGVGQPQHF	TGTGCCAGCTCAGGGACAGGGGTAGGGCAGCCCCAGCATTTT
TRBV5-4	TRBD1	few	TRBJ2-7	CASSWGTGGSDEQYF	TGTGCCAGCAGCTGGGGCACAGGGGGGTCAGACGAGCAGTACTTC
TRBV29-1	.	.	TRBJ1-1	CSVGVTGTEAFF	TGCAGCGTTGGGGTTACGGGTACTGAAGCTTTCTTT
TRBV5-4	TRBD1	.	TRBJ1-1	CASSSGQGRRGNTEAFF	TGTGCCAGCAGCTCGGGACAGGGGAGAAGGGGGAACACTGAAGCTTTCTTT
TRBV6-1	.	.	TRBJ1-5	CASSEEVRVKNQPQHF	TGTGCCAGCAGTGAAGAGGTCAGGGTCAAAAATCAGCCCCAGCATTTT
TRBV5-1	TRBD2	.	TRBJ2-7	CASSFSGTSAYEQYF	TGCGCCAGCAGCTTCTCCGGGACTAGCGCCTACGAGCAGTACTTC
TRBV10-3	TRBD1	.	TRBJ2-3	CAIKEGQGGNKNTQYF	TGTGCCATCAAAGAGGGACAGGGCGGAAACAAGAATACGCAGTATTTT
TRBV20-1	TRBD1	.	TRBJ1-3	CSASRTGQASSGNTIYF	TGCAGTGCTAGTCGGACGGGACAGGCCTCCTCTGGAAACACCATATATTTT
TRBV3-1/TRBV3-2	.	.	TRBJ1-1	CASSQGQFYTEAFF	TGTGCCAGCAGCCAAGGGCAGTTCTACACTGAAGCTTTCTTT
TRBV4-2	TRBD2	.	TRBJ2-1	CASSQGPGLLNNEQFF	TGTGCCAGCAGCCAGGGGCCGGGACTATTAAACAATGAGCAGTTCTTC
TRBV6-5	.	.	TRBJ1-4	CASSYSYGVQEKLFF	TGTGCCAGCAGTTACTCGTATGGGGTTCAAGAAAAACTGTTTTTT
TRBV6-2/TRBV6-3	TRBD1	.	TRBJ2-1	CASSQDRANNEQFF	TGTGCCAGCAGTCAGGACAGGGCAAACAATGAGCAGTTCTTC
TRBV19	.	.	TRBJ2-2	CATRGGSGLNGELFF	TGTGCCACCAGGGGGGGATCGGGTTTGAACGGGGAGCTGTTTTTT
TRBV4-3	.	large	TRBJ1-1	CASSQEGQGSNTEAFF	TGCGCCAGCAGCCAAGAGGGTCAAGGGTCGAACACTGAAGCTTTCTTT
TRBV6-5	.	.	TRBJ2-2	CASSRPGTGELFF	TGTGCCAGCAGCCGACCGGGCACCGGGGAGCTGTTTTTT
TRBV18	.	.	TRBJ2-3	CASSPRRGGQRAITDTQYF	TGTGCCAGCTCACCCCGGCGAGGGGGACAGCGGGCCATCACAGATACGCAGTATTTT
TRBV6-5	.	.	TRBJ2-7	CASRGSSYEQYF	TGTGCCAGCAGAGGGAGCTCCTACGAGCAGTACTTC
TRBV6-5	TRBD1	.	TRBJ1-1	CASSSTGRTEAFF	TGTGCCAGCAGCTCGACAGGGCGGACTGAAGCTTTCTTT
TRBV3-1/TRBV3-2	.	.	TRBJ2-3	CASSQDPFLAADTQYF	TGTGCCAGCAGCCAAGATCCCTTCCTGGCGGCTGATACGCAGTATTTT
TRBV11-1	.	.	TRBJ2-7	CASSLFRGDYEQYF	TGTGCCAGCAGCTTATTCAGGGGGGACTACGAGCAGTACTTC
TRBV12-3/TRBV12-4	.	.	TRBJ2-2	CASSFRVGGELFF	TGTGCCAGCAGTTTTCGAGTCGGTGGGGAGCTGTTTTTT
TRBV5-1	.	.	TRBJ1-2	CASSLGQTSGYTF	TGCGCCAGCAGCTTGGGGCAAACCTCTGGCTACACCTTC
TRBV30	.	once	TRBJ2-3	CAWTRGRGTQYF	TGTGCCTGGACCAGGGGAAGGGGTACGCAGTATTTT
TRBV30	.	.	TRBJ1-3	CAWSRGGEGGNTIYF	TGTGCCTGGAGCAGGGGAGGGGAGGGTGGAAACACCATATATTTT
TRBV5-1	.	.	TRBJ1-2	CASSLEQLNGYTF	TGCGCCAGCAGCTTGGAACAGCTTAATGGCTACACCTTC
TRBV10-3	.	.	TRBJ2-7	CAISENAYEQYF	TGTGCCATCAGTGAAAATGCATACGAGCAGTACTTC
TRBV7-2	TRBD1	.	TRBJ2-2	CASSPRQGGSGELFF	TGTGCCAGCAGCCCTCGACAGGGCGGGTCCGGGGAGCTGTTTTTT
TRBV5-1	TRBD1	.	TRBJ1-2	CASSVAKGALYGYTF	TGCGCCAGCAGCGTCGCGAAGGGGGCCCTCTATGGCTACACCTTC
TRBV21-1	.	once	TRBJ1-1	CASSKAEPEAFF	TGTGCCAGCAGCAAAGCTGAGCCTGAAGCTTTCTTT
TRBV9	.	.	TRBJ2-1	CASSERAGQYNEQFF	TGTGCCAGCAGCGAGAGGGCGGGACAGTACAATGAGCAGTTCTTC
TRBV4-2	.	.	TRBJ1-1	CASSQVERATEAFF	TGTGCCAGCAGCCAAGTGGAGAGGGCAACAGAAGCTTTCTTT
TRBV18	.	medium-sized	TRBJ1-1	CASSPGQENTEAFF	TGTGCCAGCTCACCGGGACAAGAGAACACTGAAGCTTTCTTT
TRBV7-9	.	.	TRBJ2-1	CASSLVPRDHNEQFF	TGTGCCAGCAGCTTAGTCCCCAGGGACCACAATGAGCAGTTCTTC
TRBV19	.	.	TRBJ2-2	CATSLGQRTTGELFF	TGTGCCACCAGCTTGGGACAACGAACGACCGGGGAGCTGTTTTTT
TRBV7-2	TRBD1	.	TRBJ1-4	CASSLGQGATTNEKLFF	TGTGCCAGCAGCTTAGGCCAGGGGGCGACGACTAATGAAAAACTGTTTTTT
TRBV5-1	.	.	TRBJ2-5	CASSKGPQETQYF	TGCGCCAGCAGCAAGGGGCCCCAAGAGACCCAGTACTTC
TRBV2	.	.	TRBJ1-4	CASSDIGRGTNEKLFF	TGTGCCAGCAGTGATATAGGGAGGGGAACTAATGAAAAACTGTTTTTT
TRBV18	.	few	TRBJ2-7	CASSPASSYVEQYF	TGTGCCAGCTCACCGGCCTCCTCCTACGTAGAGCAGTACTTC
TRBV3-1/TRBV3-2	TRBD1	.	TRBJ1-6	CASSQESSGGSPLHF	TGTGCCAGCAGCCAAGAAAGCTCAGGGGGGTCACCCCTCCACTTT
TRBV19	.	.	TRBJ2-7	CASSMIWGAHEQYF	TGTGCCAGTAGTATGATTTGGGGGGCTCACGAGCAGTACTTC
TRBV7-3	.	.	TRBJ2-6	CASSLNSLSGANVLTF	TGTGCCAGCAGCTTAAATTCTCTCTCTGGGGCCAACGTCCTGACTTTC
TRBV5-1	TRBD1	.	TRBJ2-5	CASSQDRGGETQYF	TGCGCCAGCAGCCAGGACAGGGGAGGGGAGACCCAGTACTTC